The entry below gives a single T cell receptor beta chain sequence along with its context. Using immunoSEQ multiplex PCR, the repertoire was profiled, and TCRdb retains in-frame clones only, with some absent. The repertoire holds 150,000 to 200,000 clones, with roughly 94% as singletons. The data were taken from a study of control samples from healthy donors and cancer patients. The CDR3 covers 15 residues. V dropped 1 base and J dropped 0 bases, with 8 bases sitting between them. Germline-derived CDR1 and CDR2 are SGHTA and FQGNSA. The J gene is TRBJ2-3, the V gene TRBV7-2; D gene ambiguous. What was sequenced was blood. The receptor was isolated from a woman aged 40 to 50 in good health. CDR3 nucleotide sequence: TGTGCCAGCAGCTTAGTTTCCGCGAGCACAGATACGCAGTATTTT. It encodes CASSLVSASTDTQYF. Combining the CDR3 with reference TRBV7-2 and TRBJ2-3 gives the whole variable domain GAGVSQSPSNKVTEKGKDVELRCDPISGHTALYWYRQSLGQGLEFLIYFQGNSAPDKSGLPSDRFSAERTGGSVSTLTIQRTQQEDSAVYLCASSLVSASTDTQYFGPGTRLTVL.